This T cell receptor beta chain derives from a study of Ad26.COV2.S vaccination and SARS-CoV-2 variants. Whole-study context: Donor had been placed in the Ad26.COV2.S arm of the COV1001 trial. The study gave Ad26.COV2.S intramuscularly, once or twice 56 days apart.

A word on this clone: The antigen is undetermined.

Profiled with immunoSEQ multiplex PCR; TCRdb holds only in-frame clones, not every one. The repertoire holds 350,000 to 500,000 clones, with roughly 90% as singletons. Specified treatment: 15 to 20 received Ad26.COV2.S at low or high dose, single or two shots; 5 received placebo; per-sample allocation not given. After the first vaccine or placebo injection, samples were drawn on day 63. An 18-55-year-old adult in Boston served as donor. Study results and caveats: The authors reported substantial breadth in spike-specific CD8+ and CD4+ T cell responses after vaccination.

The CDR3 contains 15 residues. V shed 1 base and J 7 bases; nucleotides not matched to a gene: 10. CDR1 and CDR2 (germline): LGHNA, YSLEER. The sequencing here drew on peripheral blood, taken in a trial of Ad26.COV2.S vaccine versus placebo. The chain is built from TRBV4-3 and TRBJ2-7; 7 bases map to TRBD2. The receptor comes from a person between 18 and 60 years old who received the Ad26.COV2.S COVID-19 vaccine or a placebo. CDR3 sequence (DNA): TGCGCCAGCAGCCAAGCCTCGGGGGGTCTTAGGGAGCAGTACTTC. This translates into CASSQASGGLREQYF.